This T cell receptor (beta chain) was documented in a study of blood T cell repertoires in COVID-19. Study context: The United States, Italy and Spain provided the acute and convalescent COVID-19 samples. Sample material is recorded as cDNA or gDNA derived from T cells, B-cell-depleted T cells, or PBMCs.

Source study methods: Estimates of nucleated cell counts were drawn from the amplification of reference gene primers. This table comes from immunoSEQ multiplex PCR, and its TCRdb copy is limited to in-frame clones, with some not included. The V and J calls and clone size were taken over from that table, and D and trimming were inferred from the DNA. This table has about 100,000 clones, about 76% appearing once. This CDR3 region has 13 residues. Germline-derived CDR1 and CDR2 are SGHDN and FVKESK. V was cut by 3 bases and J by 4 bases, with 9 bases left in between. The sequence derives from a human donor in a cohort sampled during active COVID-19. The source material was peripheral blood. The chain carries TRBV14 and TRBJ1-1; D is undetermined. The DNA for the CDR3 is TGTGCCAGCAGCCAGGGGAGATCCACTGAAGCTTTCTTT. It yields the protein CASSQGRSTEAFF.